This T cell receptor (beta chain) comes out of a study of blood T cell repertoires in COVID-19. For the study at large: From the United States, Italy and Spain came samples of acute and convalescent COVID-19. PBMCs, B-cell-depleted T cells, or T cells were the source of the cDNA or gDNA that made up the material.

Patients from Seattle were sampled longitudinally, starting during active infection. This CDR3 is built from 17 residues. The germline V gene has CDR1 SGHDT and CDR2 YYEEEE. V lost 2 bases, J lost 3 bases, and 11 bases stayed unmatched. As handled by the study authors: Quantification of nucleated cells was approximated via reference gene primer amplification. Profiling relied on immunoSEQ multiplex PCR, and the TCRdb table lists in-frame clones only, not all of them. That table is the source of V, J and clone size, and D and trimming were worked out from the DNA. The data hold 190,000 or so clones, with about 81% observed a single time.

Sequenced material: peripheral blood. The chain has TRBV5-6 and TRBJ2-5, with TRBD1 matching over 9 bases. This sequence was found in a woman aged 80 or over with COVID-19, enrolled during active disease. The CDR3 sequence is CASSFGTGSPPKETQYF. CDR3 DNA: TGTGCCAGCAGCTTTGGGACAGGGTCCCCTCCCAAAGAGACCCAGTACTTC.